The TCR beta chain under discussion was sequenced for a study of blood T cell repertoires in COVID-19. The wider study: In each case, the material was cDNA or gDNA derived from T cells, B-cell-depleted T cells, or PBMCs.

The germline V gene encodes CDR1 SGHVS and CDR2 FNYEAQ. V lost 5 bases, J lost 6 bases, and 5 bases stayed unmatched. This CDR3 has 13 amino acids. How the authors handled the data: Amplification with reference gene primers provided the estimates of nucleated cell counts. Data came from immunoSEQ multiplex PCR; TCRdb stores just in-frame clones and leaves some out. The V and J calls and clone size were taken over from that table, and D and trimming were inferred from the DNA. This table has approximately 160,000 clones, around four fifths appearing once. This sequence joins TRBV7-6 and TRBJ2-7; 9 bases map to TRBD1. This clonotype was obtained from a woman aged 55 to 70 with acute or convalescent COVID-19. Sequencing was done on a sample of peripheral blood. This CDR3 is CASSLGTGLEQYF. The CDR3 nucleotides read TGTGCCAGCAGCCTGGGGACAGGGCTCGAGCAGTACTTC. The entire variable domain, with the rest obtained from reference TRBV7-6 and TRBJ2-7, is as follows: GAGVSQSPRYKVTKRGQDVALRCDPISGHVSLYWYRQALGQGPEFLTYFNYEAQQDKSGLPNDRFSAERPEGSISTLTIQRTEQRDSAMYRCASSLGTGLEQYFGPGTRLTVT.